The rows below give T cell receptor beta chains drawn from one sample of a study of T cells after yellow fever vaccination. TCRdb re-called the 5' RACE reads with MiXCR, one entry per CDR3 protein. The data contain some 300,000 distinct CDR3 sequences, approximately 8% of them singletons. This specimen consisted of CD4+ T cells sorted from PBMCs, obtained 5 days after the yellow fever booster vaccination. These receptors were taken from a man between 18 and 35 years old who received the YFV17D yellow fever vaccine. Both conserved end residues are part of each CDR3. A D gene is named only where the DNA matches it firmly. Some rows mark clone size as missing; the rest say once, few, many or name a class of expanded clone.

>TRBV7-9|TRBJ2-3|NA|NA
CASSLMNTQYF
TGTGCCAGCAGCCTAATGAATACGCAGTATTTT
>TRBV7-3|TRBJ2-1|NA|TRBD2
CASSLGGGVYNEQFF
TGTGCCAGCAGCTTAGGCGGGGGTGTTTACAATGAGCAGTTCTTC
>TRBV7-8|TRBJ1-5|many|NA
CASSVGVGQPQHF
TGTGCCAGCAGCGTAGGCGTCGGGCAGCCCCAGCATTTT
>TRBV18|TRBJ1-1|many|TRBD1
CASSLNRDRNTEAFF
TGTGCCAGCTCACTCAACCGGGACAGAAACACTGAAGCTTTCTTT
>TRBV6-2/TRBV6-3|TRBJ2-1|NA|TRBD2
CASRSGTSGGHNEQFF
TGTGCCAGCAGATCCGGGACTAGCGGGGGGCACAATGAGCAGTTCTTC
>TRBV3-1|TRBJ1-6|few|NA
CASSQDRKGSPLHF
TGTGCCAGCAGCCAAGATCGGAAGGGATCACCCCTCCACTTT
>TRBV4-2|TRBJ2-7|many|NA
CASSPDSREQYF
TGTGCCAGCAGCCCCGACTCGAGGGAGCAGTACTTC
>TRBV9|TRBJ2-4|NA|NA
CASSVLGNAKNIQYF
TGTGCCAGCAGCGTATTAGGGAATGCCAAAAACATTCAGTACTTC
>TRBV19|TRBJ2-3|NA|TRBD2
CASSGERGWTDTQYF
TGTGCCAGTAGTGGCGAGCGGGGATGGACAGATACGCAGTATTTT
>TRBV20-1|TRBJ1-2|few|NA
CSAQGGPNYGYTF
TGCAGTGCCCAGGGAGGGCCTAACTATGGCTACACCTTC
>TRBV12-3/TRBV12-4|TRBJ2-3|few|NA
CASSPPLPVTQYF
TGTGCCAGCAGTCCCCCGCTCCCGGTTACGCAGTATTTT
>TRBV7-2|TRBJ1-5|few|NA
CASSFYRGNSNQPQHF
TGTGCCAGCAGCTTTTATCGAGGGAATAGCAATCAGCCCCAGCATTTT
>TRBV7-2|TRBJ1-1|many|NA
CASSLRQDTEAFF
TGTGCCAGCAGCTTACGACAGGACACTGAAGCTTTCTTT
>TRBV29-1|TRBJ2-5|many|TRBD1
CSAGTGKGETQYF
TGCAGCGCCGGGACAGGGAAAGGAGAGACCCAGTACTTC
>TRBV27|TRBJ2-3|few|TRBD2
CASATSGGLSTDTQYF
TGTGCCAGCGCGACTAGCGGGGGACTTAGCACAGATACGCAGTATTTT
>TRBV11-2|TRBJ2-1|many|TRBD2
CASSTSGENEQFF
TGTGCCAGCAGCACTAGCGGGGAGAATGAGCAGTTCTTC
>TRBV28|TRBJ1-6|many|NA
CASSPSPNSPLHF
TGTGCCAGCAGCCCTTCACCTAATTCACCCCTCCACTTT
>TRBV5-1|TRBJ2-2|many|NA
CASSVDEWVAGELFF
TGCGCCAGCAGCGTTGATGAGTGGGTTGCCGGGGAGCTGTTTTTT
>TRBV4-1|TRBJ1-1|NA|NA
CASSQEASLGSTEAFF
TGCGCCAGCAGCCAAGAAGCGAGCCTAGGGTCCACTGAAGCTTTCTTT
>TRBV20-1|TRBJ2-5|few|TRBD2
CSAGRAGGETQYF
TGCAGTGCTGGGAGAGCGGGGGGAGAGACCCAGTACTTC
>TRBV6-5|TRBJ2-3|few|TRBD1
CASRRDRVSTDTQYF
TGTGCCAGCAGGAGAGACAGGGTTAGCACAGATACGCAGTATTTT
>TRBV5-1|TRBJ2-1|NA|NA
CASSLTRPGDHYNEQFF
TGCGCCAGCAGCTTGACGAGGCCGGGAGACCACTACAATGAGCAGTTCTTC
>TRBV7-2|TRBJ1-2|many|NA
CASSSHTHYGYTF
TGTGCCAGCAGCTCCCACACCCACTATGGCTACACCTTC
>TRBV4-1|TRBJ1-2|NA|NA
CASSQVHNYGYTF
TGCGCCAGCAGCCAAGTGCATAACTATGGCTACACCTTC
>TRBV19|TRBJ1-2|NA|NA
CASRVGPTDYGYTF
TGTGCCAGTAGGGTTGGGCCGACCGACTATGGCTACACCTTC
>TRBV7-3|TRBJ2-3|NA|NA
CASSLTPFTSGPTDTQYF
TGTGCCAGCAGCCTAACCCCCTTCACGAGCGGACCCACAGATACGCAGTATTTT
>TRBV6-2/TRBV6-3|TRBJ1-1|many|TRBD1
CASSSVGTGRANTEAFF
TGTGCCAGCAGTTCCGTTGGGACAGGGAGGGCGAACACTGAAGCTTTCTTT
>TRBV30|TRBJ1-5|NA|TRBD1
CAWRGTGFNQHQHF
TGTGCCTGGAGGGGGACAGGGTTCAATCAGCACCAGCATTTT
>TRBV29-1|TRBJ1-2|NA|NA
CSVEGGRGGYTF
TGCAGCGTTGAAGGAGGGAGGGGAGGCTACACCTTC
>TRBV20-1|TRBJ2-5|many|NA
CSAEGETQYF
TGCAGTGCCGAGGGAGAGACCCAGTACTTC
>TRBV10-3|TRBJ1-5|NA|NA
CAIRDSNQPQHF
TGTGCCATCAGGGATAGCAATCAGCCCCAGCATTTT
>TRBV12-3/TRBV12-4|TRBJ2-3|few|NA
CASIPSPENTDTQYF
TGTGCCAGCATACCTTCTCCGGAGAACACAGATACGCAGTATTTT
>TRBV7-9|TRBJ2-3|few|TRBD2
CASSLGLAGVYTQYF
TGTGCCAGCAGCTTAGGGCTAGCGGGGGTCTATACGCAGTATTTT
>TRBV7-2|TRBJ2-1|NA|NA
CASTLLGPQQFF
TGTGCCAGCACCCTACTGGGGCCCCAGCAGTTCTTC
>TRBV7-8|TRBJ1-1|NA|NA
CASSSSGSGYTEAFF
TGTGCCAGCAGCTCAAGTGGGTCAGGGTACACTGAAGCTTTCTTT
>TRBV7-2|TRBJ1-1|few|TRBD1
CASSPPGGKSTEAFF
TGTGCCAGCAGCCCACCAGGGGGCAAAAGCACTGAAGCTTTCTTT
>TRBV2|TRBJ1-4|NA|NA
CASAWSNEKLFF
TGTGCCAGCGCTTGGTCCAATGAAAAACTGTTTTTT
>TRBV5-1|TRBJ1-5|many|NA
CASSLGDFSNQPQHF
TGCGCCAGCAGCTTGGGGGATTTTAGCAATCAGCCCCAGCATTTT
>TRBV5-5|TRBJ1-2|few|NA
CASSQRPIREGHYGYTF
TGTGCCAGCAGCCAGAGGCCGATCAGGGAGGGTCACTATGGCTACACCTTC
>TRBV4-2|TRBJ1-4|NA|NA
CASSQEGLGRINEKLFF
TGTGCCAGCAGCCAAGAAGGGTTGGGGCGGATAAATGAAAAACTGTTTTTT
>TRBV5-1|TRBJ2-1|NA|TRBD2
CASSLISGGPEQFF
TGCGCCAGCAGCTTGATTAGCGGGGGCCCTGAGCAGTTCTTC
>TRBV20-1|TRBJ2-3|few|NA
CSAPYRGGIDTQYF
TGCAGTGCTCCATACAGGGGGGGAATAGATACGCAGTATTTT
>TRBV14|TRBJ1-1|NA|NA
CASSQDQVTEAFF
TGTGCCAGCAGCCAAGATCAGGTGACTGAAGCTTTCTTT
>TRBV5-1|TRBJ1-2|NA|NA
CASSPGGGINYGYTF
TGCGCCAGCAGCCCCGGGGGGGGCATAAACTATGGCTACACCTTC
>TRBV19|TRBJ1-5|few|TRBD1
CASSAGGQGENQPQHF
TGTGCCAGTAGTGCCGGGGGACAGGGGGAAAATCAGCCCCAGCATTTT
>TRBV7-8|TRBJ2-1|many|NA
CASTLYRTEGVYNEQFF
TGTGCCAGCACCCTATACCGGACGGAAGGGGTTTACAATGAGCAGTTCTTC
>TRBV20-1|TRBJ2-1|many|TRBD2
CSLPRSGGTLYNEQFF
TGCAGTCTACCGCGGAGCGGGGGGACGCTATACAATGAGCAGTTCTTC
>TRBV20-1|TRBJ1-2|NA|TRBD1
CSANRGRWGYTF
TGCAGCGCCAACAGGGGGCGATGGGGCTACACCTTC
>TRBV6-6|TRBJ1-6|few|TRBD1
CASRSPGQNLFPLHF
TGTGCCAGCAGGTCACCGGGACAGAATTTATTTCCCCTCCACTTT
>TRBV6-5|TRBJ2-3|few|TRBD2
CASSYRGLAGGPDTQYF
TGTGCCAGCAGTTACAGGGGACTAGCGGGGGGGCCTGATACGCAGTATTTT
>TRBV20-1|TRBJ2-5|few|TRBD1
CSARETGTETQYF
TGCAGTGCTAGAGAGACAGGGACAGAGACCCAGTACTTC
>TRBV5-4|TRBJ2-2|few|NA
CASSLAPGQNTGELFF
TGTGCCAGCAGCTTGGCCCCGGGACAGAACACCGGGGAGCTGTTTTTT
>TRBV15|TRBJ1-6|few|NA
CATSRDKGRDSPLHF
TGTGCCACCAGCAGAGATAAGGGACGGGATTCACCCCTCCACTTT